Each of the 24 T cell receptor beta chains below was sequenced from the same sample in a study of T-cell memory formation after mild COVID-19. Each CDR3 protein is one row after TCRdb ran MiXCR on the 5' RACE reads. This sample has tens of thousands of distinct CDR3 sequences, with more than 10% found just once. Source material: PBMCs or a T cell subset sorted from them (not recorded which). The receptors stem from an adult woman who had mild COVID-19 (a few samples of this study predate the infection). Cell type and time point are not known.

The J gene is TRBJ1-1, the V gene TRBV11-2; 7 bases agree with TRBD1. V lost 4 bases, J lost 0 bases, and 5 bases stayed unmatched. This CDR3 has 15 amino acids. Germline assignment: CDR1 SGHAT and CDR2 FQNNGV. The chain's CDR3 is CASSSTGIMNTEAFF. The CDR3 DNA reads as TGTGCCAGCAGCTCGACAGGGATAATGAACACTGAAGCTTTCTTT.

This clonotype has only a few counts. This chain uses TRBV5-1 with TRBJ2-5; TRBD2 matches 12 bases. V trimming: 6 bases; J trimming: 5 bases; junction bases outside the gene matches: 14. This CDR3 is built from 17 residues. Germline V CDR1 and CDR2: SGHRS, YFSETQ. The CDR3 reads CASNLDLAGGPGETQYF. The CDR3 coding sequence is TGCGCCAGCAATTTGGACCTAGCGGGGGGGCCGGGGGAGACCCAGTACTTC.

This clonotype has just a few counts. The CDR3 reads CASSFQIGAGDSYEQYF. The CDR3 DNA reads TGTGCCAGCAGCTTCCAAATTGGAGCGGGAGATTCCTACGAGCAGTACTTC. The gene calls are TRBV7-9 and TRBJ2-7; 8 bases map to TRBD2. This CDR3 has 17 residues. The V gene's germline CDR1 is SEHNR and CDR2 FQNEAQ (reference sequence). With V trimmed by 3 bases and J by 1 base, 11 bases remained unmatched.

This chain uses TRBV20-1 with TRBJ2-5; no reliable D call. The CDR3 runs to 14 residues. Trimming left V 3 bases short and J 1 base short, with 12 bases between. Germline V gives CDR1 DFQATT, CDR2 SNEGSKA (reference sequence). Written as DNA, the CDR3 is TGCAGTGCTAGCGATGTCGGGCTCCAAGAGACCCAGTACTTC. Residues: CSASDVGLQETQYF.

This clonotype has ten or more counts. V gene TRBV12-3 or TRBV12-4 combines with J gene TRBJ2-7; possibly TRBD2 for D (5 bases). This CDR3 has 13 amino acids. Trimming stripped 7 bases from V and 1 base from J, with 11 bases between. CDR3 nucleotide sequence: TGTGCCAGCAAGACGGGGTCTTCCTACGAGCAGTACTTC. Protein sequence: CASKTGSSYEQYF.

The rearrangement joins TRBV4-1 to TRBJ2-5, with 10 bases identical to TRBD2. V lost 4 bases to trimming and J lost 4 bases; unmatched junction nucleotides: 12. Germline V CDR1 and CDR2: MGHRA, YSYEKL. CDR3 size: 17 residues. CDR3 DNA sequence: TGCGCCAGCAGCCGGGAAATCAGCGGGGGGGCGAGAGAGACCCAGTACTTC. Its translation: CASSREISGGARETQYF.

CDR3 coding DNA: TGTGCCAGCAGCCCCTGGACAGGGGCAGATACGCAGTATTTT. Protein: CASSPWTGADTQYF. The chain employs TRBV7-6 and TRBJ2-3, with 9 positions matching TRBD1. Looked up from germline, CDR1 is SGHVS and CDR2 is FNYEAQ. The CDR3 has 14 amino acids. Unmatched junction bases numbered 4, after V lost 5 bases and J lost 4 bases.

The chain uses TRBV7-9 and TRBJ2-1; a weak D match, TRBD2 (5 bases). The V gene's germline CDR1 is SEHNR and CDR2 FQNEAQ (reference sequence). V was trimmed by 1 base and J by 9 bases, leaving 13 bases between them. This CDR3 is 14 amino acids long. CDR3: CASSLVSGLTEQFF. The CDR3 bases are TGTGCCAGCAGCTTAGTGAGCGGACTTACTGAGCAGTTCTTC.

This clonotype was counted between two and nine times. V and J are TRBV7-8 and TRBJ2-7; tentatively, D is TRBD1 (5 bases). V was cut by 5 bases and J by 0 bases, with 17 bases left in between. The germline CDR1 and CDR2 sequences are SGHVS and FQNEAQ. The CDR3 extends over 16 amino acids. The CDR3 DNA is TGTGCCAGCAGCACGAGGACACATCAACTCTCCTACGAGCAGTACTTC. Amino acids: CASSTRTHQLSYEQYF.

A few counts support this clonotype. V gene TRBV12-3 or TRBV12-4 combines with J gene TRBJ2-3, with a possible D match to TRBD2 (6 bases). The V gene lost 3 bases and the J gene lost 4 bases, with 23 bases spanning the gap. The CDR3 is 18 amino acids. Here the CDR3 DNA reads TGTGCCAGCAGTTTGGGGCCTAGCGTTCCCCCGAGGGCAGATACGCAGTATTTT. Encoded protein: CASSLGPSVPPRADTQYF.

Points on this clonotype: One end of the junction does not line up with germline, which may come from a read error. The chain combines TRBV7-8 with TRBJ1-4, with 7 bases lining up with TRBD1. The CDR3 is made up of 14 amino acids. CDR1 and CDR2 (germline): SGHVS, FQNEAQ. CDR3 region: CDSRHRDSREKLFF. The CDR3 DNA is TGTGACAGCAGACACCGGGACAGCAGAGAAAAACTGTTTTTT.

CDR3 region: CSASGRLSYEQYF. CDR3 DNA sequence: TGCAGTGCTAGCGGGAGGCTCTCCTACGAGCAGTACTTC. V is TRBV20-1 and J is TRBJ2-7; 7 bases are shared with TRBD2. This CDR3 contains 13 residues. Germline CDR1 DFQATT, CDR2 SNEGSKA (reference sequence). V lost 3 bases and J lost 0; bases outside the gene matches: 2.

The gene calls are TRBV12-3 or TRBV12-4 and TRBJ2-3; weak D call: TRBD1 (6 bases). The V end lost 5 bases, the J end lost 0 bases, and 9 bases lay between the germline ends. This CDR3 contains 14 residues. CDR3 nucleotide sequence: TGTGCCAGCAGTCCGGACAGAAGCACAGATACGCAGTATTTT. Protein: CASSPDRSTDTQYF.

This sequence joins TRBV7-9 and TRBJ2-3, with D unresolved. CDR1 and CDR2 from the germline V gene are SEHNR and FQNEAQ (reference sequence). V gave up 5 bases and J gave up 0 bases, with 15 bases separating them. The CDR3 runs to 16 residues. The CDR3 spells CASSLLTVPSTDTQYF. The DNA of the CDR3 is TGTGCCAGCAGCCTTCTGACTGTCCCTAGCACAGATACGCAGTATTTT.

This clonotype has just a few counts. The DNA of the CDR3 is TGCAGCGTGATGGACATAAGAGCCACTAACTATGGCTACACCTTC. Translating gives CSVMDIRATNYGYTF. V is TRBV29-1 and J is TRBJ1-2; D is possibly TRBD1 (5 bases). The germline CDR1 and CDR2 sequences are SQVTM and ANQGSEA. The CDR3 covers 15 residues. The V end lost 6 bases, the J end lost 0 bases, and 17 bases lay between the germline ends.

This clonotype was counted between two and nine times. This chain joins TRBV29-1 and TRBJ2-3; TRBD2 might be the D (5 bases). The germline V gene has CDR1 SQVTM and CDR2 ANQGSEA. The CDR3 is made up of 14 amino acids. V lost 5 bases and J 2 bases, leaving 14 bases between the germline ends. The CDR3 reads CSVPAEGPTDTQYF. The DNA of the CDR3 is TGCAGCGTTCCTGCTGAGGGTCCCACAGATACGCAGTATTTT.

The sample holds a few counts of this clonotype. The chain combines TRBV4-2 with TRBJ1-4; no clear D gene. Between the trimmed V and J ends, which lost 0 bases and 7 bases, there was a span of 21 bases. The CDR3 is 18 amino acids. In germline, CDR1 is LGHNA, CDR2 YNFKEQ. The CDR3 nucleotides read TGTGCCAGCAGCCAAGATTTAGATATGGGAAAAGTTGGTGAAAAACTGTTTTTT. Protein sequence: CASSQDLDMGKVGEKLFF.

This clonotype occurred a few times. DNA for the CDR3: TGTGCCAGCAGCTTGGGAGGGGGCTCCTACGAGCAGTACTTC. It is translated as CASSLGGGSYEQYF. The V call is TRBV5-4, the J call TRBJ2-7; D possibly corresponds to TRBD1 (6 bases). The CDR3 runs 14 residues. Germline V gives CDR1 SGHNT, CDR2 YYREEE (reference sequence). The V end was cut by 0 bases, the J end by 0 bases, with 7 bases between.

This clonotype was picked up a small number of times. The chain couples TRBV15 to TRBJ1-4, with a weak D call TRBD1 (6 bases). The CDR3 runs to 18 residues. Between the trimmed V and J ends, which lost 0 bases and 5 bases, there was a span of 19 bases. Per germline, CDR1 LNHNV and CDR2 YYDKDF (reference sequence). CDR3 sequence (DNA): TGTGCCACCAGCAGAGATCCCTACCAGGGGTACGGGAATGAAAAACTGTTTTTT. This translates into CATSRDPYQGYGNEKLFF.

The chain uses TRBV7-8 and TRBJ2-2, with 8 bases lining up with TRBD2. J was trimmed by 5 bases and V by 3 bases; bases with no gene match: 8. This CDR3 contains 16 residues. Germline CDR1 and CDR2: SGHVS and FQNEAQ. The CDR3 sequence: CASSFFREGWTGELFF. In DNA, the CDR3 is TGTGCCAGCAGCTTTTTCCGGGAGGGCTGGACCGGGGAGCTGTTTTTT.

This clonotype was observed a handful of times. V is TRBV9 and J is TRBJ1-2, with D possibly TRBD1 on 5 matching bases. The germline CDR1 and CDR2 sequences are SGDLS and YYNGEE. Trimming pared 3 bases from V and 8 bases from J, leaving 20 bases between. There are 15 residues in the CDR3. This chain's CDR3 is CASSGEEGPSNGYTF. Written as DNA, the CDR3 is TGTGCCAGCAGCGGGGAAGAGGGACCGTCTAACGGCTACACCTTC.

This clonotype was counted ten times or more. The DNA of the CDR3 is TGTGCCAGCAGCCACGGGGGTTTACGCTACGAGCAGTACTTC. This codes for CASSHGGLRYEQYF. The chain links TRBV7-9 to TRBJ2-7, with TRBD2 as a possible D gene (6 bases). Germline loops: CDR1 SEHNR, CDR2 FQNEAQ (reference sequence). V was shortened by 5 bases and J by 3 bases, with 14 bases between the two germline ends. The CDR3 runs 14 residues.

This clonotype was seen a handful of times. This chain joins TRBV7-6 and TRBJ2-3; D is tentatively TRBD1 or TRBD2 (5 bases each). Trimming cost V 5 bases and J 6 bases, with 27 bases left between them. This CDR3 spans 18 amino acids. CDR1 and CDR2 (germline): SGHVS, FNYEAQ. The CDR3 sequence: CASSPGRAFVGVRDTQYF. CDR3 nucleotide sequence: TGTGCCAGCAGCCCCGGTCGTGCGTTCGTGGGGGTCCGGGATACGCAGTATTTT.

This chain joins TRBV19 and TRBJ1-5; 7 bases line up with TRBD1. Trimming took 0 bases from V and 1 from J; bases not matched to a gene: 9. The CDR3 has 18 residues. In germline, CDR1 is LNHDA, CDR2 SQIVND (reference sequence). The CDR3 sequence: CASSIDPDRERSNQPQHF. CDR3 nucleotides: TGTGCCAGTAGTATAGACCCCGACAGGGAAAGAAGCAATCAGCCCCAGCATTTT.